This T cell receptor (beta chain) was captured by sequencing in a study of blood T cell repertoires in COVID-19. About the research overall: Samples came from the United States, Italy and Spain, spanning acute and convalescent COVID-19.

Using immunoSEQ multiplex PCR, the repertoire was profiled, and TCRdb retains in-frame clones only, with some absent. The data show more than 85,000 clones, approximately 90% seen once. V lost 2 bases and J 2 bases, leaving 13 bases between the germline ends. This CDR3 is 15 amino acids long. Germline CDR1 is SGHNT and CDR2 is YYREEE (reference sequence). The chain links TRBV5-4 to TRBJ2-5, with TRBD2 as a possible D gene (5 bases). The TCR comes from a man in his 60s with acute or convalescent COVID-19. Sequencing was performed on peripheral blood. In nucleotides, the CDR3 is TGTGCCAGCAGCTTCGGCGGGCAAAGACAAGAGACCCAGTACTTC. Its protein is CASSFGGQRQETQYF.